This TCR beta chain was sequenced during a study of shared clonotypes between healthy human individuals. Study-level information: CD4 naive and memory got three plates each, CD8 naive two, CD8 memory one.

The CDR3 totals 14 residues. Germline assignment: CDR1 MGHRA and CDR2 YSYEKL. The trim removed 1 base at V and 8 bases at J, leaving 2 bases unmatched. The data were produced by immunoSEQ multiplex PCR, yet TCRdb's version contains in-frame clones alone and is incomplete. The profile shows just under 350,000 clones, about 73% of them singletons. CD4+ cells yielded CD45RA+ naive and CD45RA-negative memory subsets. Sequenced: memory CD4+ T cells sorted from blood. Noted subset: CD45RA-negative fraction. This chain connects TRBV4-1 to TRBJ2-1, with 10 nucleotides matching TRBD2. The sequence was obtained from a young man in good health. CDR3 nucleotide sequence: TGCGCCAGCAGCCAAGGGCTAGCGGGAGATGAGCAGTTCTTC. It is translated as CASSQGLAGDEQFF.